These T cell receptor beta chains were read from a single sample in a study of blood T cell repertoires in COVID-19. The repertoire was sequenced with immunoSEQ multiplex PCR; TCRdb's copy has only in-frame clones and lacks some. This table has 150,000 to 200,000 clones, about 83% appearing once. The source material was peripheral blood. Receptor source: a man between 18 and 35 years old with active or convalescent COVID-19. CDR3s leave out the opening cysteine and the closing phenylalanine or tryptophan.

V	J	CDR3
TRBV27	TRBJ1-3	ASSLAGSGNTIY
TRBV28	TRBJ2-4	ASTLRGNIQY
TRBV19	TRBJ2-3	ASSILGGEADTQY
TRBV30	TRBJ2-4	AWSKNDRSAY
TRBV6-5	TRBJ2-6	ASSSGVSGANVLT
TRBV19	TRBJ1-4	ATRSWEKLF
TRBV5-8	TRBJ1-5	ASRWGLQPQH
TRBV27	TRBJ1-5	ASTPSRGNQPQH
TRBV19	TRBJ1-1	ASSIKEGWSVAF
TRBV11-2	TRBJ2-1	ASSLGLRLAGGNEQF
TRBV2	TRBJ1-6	ASKREGRSPLH
TRBV11-2	TRBJ1-5	ASSLELSHQPQH
TRBV9	TRBJ1-2	ASSPQGWGVEGYT
TRBV27	TRBJ2-3	ASSGQGGTDTQY
TRBV29-1	TRBJ2-3	SYRTKVTDTQY
TRBV11-2	TRBJ2-1	ASSLAGGAFWEQF
TRBV10-3	TRBJ2-1	AIRPDTGGVNEQF
TRBV5-1	TRBJ2-3	ASSLGGSTDTQY
TRBV19	TRBJ1-4	ASSIGALANEKLF
TRBV29-1	TRBJ1-2	SVGGWNLNGYT
TRBV5-1	TRBJ2-1	ASGGPLSSYNEQF
TRBV10-2	TRBJ1-2	ASSGREGADINYGYT
TRBV18	TRBJ1-2	ASSEGQGANYGYT
TRBV27	TRBJ2-7	ASRGGTGAGGEQY
TRBV6-5	TRBJ1-4	ASSYYQDSREKLF
TRBV7-2	TRBJ1-5	ASSLDRAGYQPQH
TRBV11-3	TRBJ2-1	ASAREDDEQF
TRBV7-9	TRBJ1-5	ASSLGDGLGVHQPQH
TRBV4-2	TRBJ2-1	ASSQAGLRGFSYNEQF
TRBV3-1/TRBV3-2	TRBJ2-1	ASSQNPYSEQF
TRBV28	TRBJ1-1	ASSPGGTTEAF
TRBV5-1	TRBJ2-3	ASSLEGTDTQY
TRBV10-3	TRBJ1-4	AIRDPTGATNEKLF
TRBV4-3	TRBJ2-5	ASSQEPYGTAQETQY
TRBV2	TRBJ1-5	ASSEVGGPRMGQH
TRBV7-6	TRBJ2-5	ASSLAGQPEETQY
TRBV3-1/TRBV3-2	TRBJ2-7	ASSPGASGIEQY
TRBV2	TRBJ1-2	ASSESRGLYNYGYT
TRBV28	TRBJ2-1	ASSSPRGRGAYNEQF
TRBV10-2	TRBJ1-2	ASSDNPGTGSGYN
TRBV7-3	TRBJ2-3	ASSPRQGQGDTQY